Below, 21 T cell receptor beta chains from the same sample are listed, as sequenced in a study of T cells in Graves' hyperthyroidism and ophthalmopathy. Amplified TCR beta CDR3 regions derived from RNA transcripts. Researchers ran a first-round RT-PCR on the TCR CDR3 using the HTBI primer set. TCRdb reanalysed the multiplex PCR reads using MiXCR and keeps one entry per CDR3 protein. The data show nearly 600,000 distinct CDR3 sequences, about 15% seen once. Sequenced: blood. The receptors stem from a woman aged 25 to 39 with Graves' hyperthyroidism that later progressed to Graves' ophthalmopathy.

This sequence joins TRBV27 and TRBJ2-7; no clear D gene. CDR1 is MNHEY, CDR2 SMNVEV, per germline (reference sequence). The CDR3 runs to 17 residues. V gave up 2 bases and J gave up 5 bases, with 22 bases separating them. The CDR3 bases are TGTGCCAGCAGTTTAGTTGGTGAAGTGAACGGTTTCCACGAGCAGTACTTC. It yields the protein CASSLVGEVNGFHEQYF.

This rearrangement joins TRBV2 to TRBJ1-1; unclear D gene. Looked up from germline, CDR1 is SNHLY and CDR2 is FYNNEI. The CDR3 contains 14 residues. The V end lost 3 bases, the J end lost 7 bases, and 15 bases lay between the germline ends. In DNA, the CDR3 is TGTGCCAGCAGTGAGGTATCCTCTATGGGTGAAGCTTTCTTT. This codes for CASSEVSSMGEAFF.

This clonotype was picked up many times. The chain links TRBV7-9 to TRBJ2-1; 10 bases are shared with TRBD2. CDR1 is SEHNR and CDR2 is FQNEAQ in the germline V gene (reference sequence). CDR3 length: 16 amino acids. The trim removed 5 bases at V and 5 bases at J, leaving 9 bases unmatched. CDR3 DNA sequence: TGTGCCAGCAGCCCCGCTAGCGGGAGAACGAACAATGAGCAGTTCTTC. Translating gives CASSPASGRTNNEQFF.

The J gene is TRBJ2-1, the V gene TRBV18; D ambiguous. Germline CDR1 KGHSH, CDR2 LQKENI. Trimming cost V 0 bases and J 0 bases, with 6 bases left between them. This CDR3 is built from 15 residues. The CDR3 reads CASSPPISSYNEQFF. The CDR3 DNA sequence: TGTGCCAGCTCACCACCTATTAGCTCCTACAATGAGCAGTTCTTC.

As for this clonotype: The missing conserved phenylalanine or tryptophan at the end of this CDR3 makes a read error likely. This chain joins TRBV20-1 and TRBJ1-2, with 8 bases fitting TRBD1. Germline V gene lookup returns CDR1 DFQATT and CDR2 SNEGSKA (reference sequence). The trim removed 5 bases at V and 7 bases at J, leaving 15 bases unmatched. The CDR3 is 15 residues long. The CDR3 loop is CSARQGPTGASGYTL. CDR3 nucleotide sequence: TGCAGTGCTCGCCAAGGGCCGACAGGGGCCAGTGGCTACACCCTC.

This clonotype was seen repeatedly, ten times or more. The rearrangement joins TRBV6-5 to TRBJ1-2, with D perhaps matching TRBD1 (6 bases). The germline V gene encodes CDR1 MNHEY and CDR2 SVGAGI. V was trimmed by 0 bases and J by 1 base, leaving 15 bases between them. The CDR3 totals 17 residues. The CDR3 sequence: CASSYSTGGADNYGYTF. The CDR3 nucleotides are TGTGCCAGCAGTTACTCCACCGGGGGGGCGGATAACTATGGCTACACCTTC.

The chain uses TRBV6-5 and TRBJ1-2; D possibly corresponds to TRBD1 (5 bases). Germline V gene lookup returns CDR1 MNHEY and CDR2 SVGAGI. The length of the CDR3 is 16 residues. V gave up 0 bases and J gave up 1 base, with 12 bases separating them. CDR3 sequence (DNA): TGTGCCAGCAGTTACTCCGGGACCCAAGATAACTATGGCTACACCTTC. Translating it yields CASSYSGTQDNYGYTF.

At least ten counts were recorded for this clonotype. This chain joins TRBV24-1 and TRBJ2-7; TRBD2 matches 13 bases. This CDR3 has 13 amino acids. J was trimmed by 7 bases and V by 9 bases; bases with no gene match: 5. Germline CDR1 KGHDR, CDR2 SFDVKD. CDR3 nucleotides: TGTGCCACCGGGACTAGCGGGACGTCGGAGCAGTACTTC. Protein sequence: CATGTSGTSEQYF.

This sequence joins TRBV20-1 and TRBJ2-1; D gene uncertain. This CDR3 has 13 amino acids. Germline V lookup: CDR1 DFQATT, CDR2 SNEGSKA (reference sequence). Trimming pared 8 bases from V and 0 bases from J, leaving 11 bases between. The CDR3 sequence is CSLSWGSYNEQFF. CDR3 in DNA: TGCAGTCTAAGCTGGGGCTCCTACAATGAGCAGTTCTTC.

This clonotype occurred once. The J gene is TRBJ2-7, the V gene TRBV27, with D possibly matching TRBD1 (6 bases). CDR3 length: 13 amino acids. V was trimmed by 6 bases and J by 5 bases, leaving 14 bases between them. Looked up from germline, CDR1 is MNHEY and CDR2 is SMNVEV (reference sequence). The CDR3 here is CASRGSGAHEQYF. DNA of the CDR3: TGTGCCAGCAGGGGGTCAGGGGCGCACGAGCAGTACTTC.

This clonotype came up many times. V usage is TRBV18 and J usage is TRBJ2-1; 13 positions agree with TRBD2. Trimming took 3 bases from V and 0 from J; bases not matched to a gene: 8. Germline lookup yields CDR1 KGHSH and CDR2 LQKENI. This CDR3 has 19 amino acids. The CDR3 region has the DNA TGTGCCAGCTCACCTATGGGACTAGCGGGGCCGAGCTCCTACAATGAGCAGTTCTTC. Its protein product is CASSPMGLAGPSSYNEQFF.

This clonotype was seen at least ten times. The V and J genes are TRBV11-3 and TRBJ2-6; the D is unclear. Deletions cut 3 bases from V and 0 bases from J, with 9 bases between. Germline lookup yields CDR1 SGHNT and CDR2 YENEEA. The CDR3 is 16 amino acids. CDR3 coding DNA: TGTGCCAGCAGCTTCGAACTTGGCTCTGGGGCCAACGTCCTGACTTTC. Translating it yields CASSFELGSGANVLTF.

This clonotype showed up many times. V is TRBV7-9 and J is TRBJ1-6, with TRBD1 identical over 9 bases. The CDR3 extends over 15 amino acids. CDR1 and CDR2 (germline): SEHNR, FQNEAQ (reference sequence). V shed 8 bases and J 10 bases; nucleotides not matched to a gene: 12. The CDR3 sequence is CASGSKGQGRSPLHF. CDR3 nucleotides: TGTGCCAGCGGATCCAAGGGACAGGGAAGATCACCCCTCCACTTT.

About this clonotype itself: A junction boundary mismatches the germline segment, possibly from a read error. The chain has TRBV3-1 and TRBJ2-1; the D is unclear. Germline V gene lookup returns CDR1 LGHDT and CDR2 YNNKEL (reference sequence). This CDR3 is built from 16 residues. The DNA of the CDR3 is TGTGCCAGCAGCCCCACGTTAGGAGAAAACTACAATGGGCAGTTCTTC. It is translated as CASSPTLGENYNGQFF.

About this clonotype itself: One junction end disagrees with the germline gene, perhaps due to a read error. The chain joins TRBV30 to TRBJ2-7; no reliable D call. This CDR3 contains 13 residues. The germline V gene has CDR1 GTSNPN and CDR2 SVGIG (reference sequence). The CDR3 sequence: CARSRGTLYEQYF. In nucleotides, the CDR3 is TGTGCCCGGAGTCGCGGTACCCTCTACGAGCAGTACTTC.

This clonotype has ten or more counts. V gene TRBV5-1 combines with J gene TRBJ2-1, with no clear D. This CDR3 region has 11 residues. V lost 4 bases to trimming and J lost 8 bases, with 7 bases between them. The germline V gene encodes CDR1 SGHRS and CDR2 YFSETQ. DNA of the CDR3: TGCGCCAGCAGCGCAGCAGATGAGCAGTTCTTC. As protein: CASSAADEQFF.

This clonotype was counted many times. The J gene is TRBJ2-3, the V gene TRBV9, with TRBD2 matching 10 bases. Trimming cost V 4 bases and J 2 bases; bases outside gene matches: 7. The CDR3 spans 16 residues. Germline V gene data show CDR1 as SGDLS and CDR2 as YYNGEE. CDR3 residues: CASSSGTSAYTDTQYF. The CDR3 DNA is TGTGCCAGCAGCTCCGGGACTAGCGCATACACAGATACGCAGTATTTT.

There are many counts of this clonotype. V and J are TRBV28 and TRBJ1-4; tentatively, D is TRBD1 (5 bases). This CDR3 is built from 15 residues. Trimming shortened V by 7 bases and J by 7 bases, and 19 bases separated the two germline ends. Germline loops: CDR1 MDHEN, CDR2 SYDVKM. The CDR3 protein is CASTGVGGAGEKLFF. The CDR3 coding sequence is TGTGCCAGCACGGGGGTCGGAGGGGCGGGTGAAAAACTGTTTTTT.

For the CDR3, the DNA is TGTGCCAGCGACCGGGACAGGGGAGAGACCCAGTACTTC. This translates into CASDRDRGETQYF. This chain joins TRBV12-3 or TRBV12-4 and TRBJ2-5; 10 positions match TRBD1. J lost 4 bases, V lost 8 bases, and 4 bases had no gene match. This CDR3 is 13 amino acids long.

This clonotype was recorded at least ten times. The chain has TRBV7-2 and TRBJ1-5; D is uncertain. The CDR3 contains 13 residues. Germline V CDR1 and CDR2: SGHTA, FQGNSA. The V gene lost 1 base and the J gene lost 6 bases, with 7 bases spanning the gap. The CDR3 DNA is TGTGCCAGCAGCTTAGACGGATCTCAGCCCCAGCATTTT. This sequence encodes CASSLDGSQPQHF.

In this sample, this clonotype turned up many times. The gene calls are TRBV20-1 and TRBJ2-7; D perhaps matches TRBD2 (6 bases). CDR1 is DFQATT and CDR2 is SNEGSKA in the germline V gene (reference sequence). The CDR3 extends over 13 amino acids. V gave up 5 bases and J gave up 7 bases, with 18 bases separating them. Here the CDR3 reads CSASGTPRGEQYF. The CDR3 nucleotides read TGCAGTGCTTCCGGGACTCCCCGGGGAGAGCAGTACTTC.